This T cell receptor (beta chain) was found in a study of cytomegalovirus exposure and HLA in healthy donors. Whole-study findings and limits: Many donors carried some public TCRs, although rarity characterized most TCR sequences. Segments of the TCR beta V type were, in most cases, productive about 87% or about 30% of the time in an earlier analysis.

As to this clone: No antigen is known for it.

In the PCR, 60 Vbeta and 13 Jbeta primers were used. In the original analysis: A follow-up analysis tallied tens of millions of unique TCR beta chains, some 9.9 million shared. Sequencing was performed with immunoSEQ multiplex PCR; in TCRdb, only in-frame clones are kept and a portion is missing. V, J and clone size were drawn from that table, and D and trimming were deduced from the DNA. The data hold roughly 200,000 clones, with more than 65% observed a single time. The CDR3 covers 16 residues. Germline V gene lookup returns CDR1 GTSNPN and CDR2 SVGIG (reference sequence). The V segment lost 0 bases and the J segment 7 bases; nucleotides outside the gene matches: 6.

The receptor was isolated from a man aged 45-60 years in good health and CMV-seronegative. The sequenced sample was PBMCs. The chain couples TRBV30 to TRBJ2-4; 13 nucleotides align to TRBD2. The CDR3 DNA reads TGTGCCTGGAGTGTTAGGACTAGCGGGAGTTTGAACATTCAGTACTTC. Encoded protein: CAWSVRTSGSLNIQYF.